These T cell receptor beta chains were read from a single sample in a study of post-analysis software for immune sequencing data. Via MiXCR, TCRdb re-called the PCR reads, giving one row per CDR3 protein. The sample contains fewer than 700,000 distinct CDR3 sequences, roughly two fifths of which appear only once. The sequencing input was blood. All receptors come from a girl aged 10-17 years with multiple sclerosis. CDR3s include the opening cysteine and the closing phenylalanine or tryptophan. Each record gives: J gene, clone size, D gene, V gene, CDR3 protein, CDR3 DNA. D genes are given only for firm matches. A clone size is listed for some rows: how often the clone was seen (once, few, many), or a class if it is expanded.

j_gene: TRBJ2-2; abundance: .; d_gene: .; v_gene: TRBV12-3/TRBV12-4; CDR3aa: CASSLTTANTGELFF; CDR3nt: TGTGCCAGCAGTTTAACGACAGCTAACACCGGGGAGCTGTTTTTT
j_gene: TRBJ2-1; abundance: few; d_gene: .; v_gene: TRBV5-6; CDR3aa: CASSLAPLRSSYNEQFF; CDR3nt: TGTGCCAGCAGCTTGGCGCCCCTCAGGAGCTCCTACAATGAGCAGTTCTTC
j_gene: TRBJ2-7; abundance: .; d_gene: .; v_gene: TRBV6-2/TRBV6-3; CDR3aa: CASSYSRQAAPRNEQYF; CDR3nt: TGTGCCAGCAGTTACTCCCGCCAGGCGGCCCCCAGGAACGAGCAGTACTTC
j_gene: TRBJ2-1; abundance: .; d_gene: .; v_gene: TRBV7-2; CDR3aa: CASSWWGLNEQFF; CDR3nt: TGTGCCAGCAGCTGGTGGGGCCTCAATGAGCAGTTCTTC
j_gene: TRBJ2-3; abundance: .; d_gene: TRBD2; v_gene: TRBV5-1; CDR3aa: CASSLERGGRVVADTQYF; CDR3nt: TGCGCCAGCAGCTTGGAACGCGGGGGGCGGGTAGTCGCAGATACGCAGTATTTT
j_gene: TRBJ2-1; abundance: .; d_gene: TRBD2; v_gene: TRBV12-3/TRBV12-4; CDR3aa: CASSTRAGGWNEQFF; CDR3nt: TGTGCCAGCAGCACACGAGCGGGGGGCTGGAATGAGCAGTTCTTC
j_gene: TRBJ2-1; abundance: .; d_gene: TRBD2; v_gene: TRBV5-1; CDR3aa: CASSFWGLADASYNEQFF; CDR3nt: TGCGCCAGCAGTTTTTGGGGTCTAGCGGACGCCTCTTACAATGAGCAGTTCTTC
j_gene: TRBJ1-1; abundance: .; d_gene: .; v_gene: TRBV10-3; CDR3aa: CAISGQGLNTEAFF; CDR3nt: TGTGCCATCAGTGGGCAGGGCCTGAACACTGAAGCTTTCTTT
j_gene: TRBJ2-3; abundance: .; d_gene: .; v_gene: TRBV5-5; CDR3aa: CASSLRDTDTQYF; CDR3nt: TGTGCCAGCAGCTTGCGGGACACAGATACGCAGTATTTT
j_gene: TRBJ1-2; abundance: few; d_gene: .; v_gene: TRBV10-3; CDR3aa: CAISDHGQSYGYTF; CDR3nt: TGTGCCATCAGTGACCACGGACAGTCTTATGGCTACACCTTC
j_gene: TRBJ2-7; abundance: .; d_gene: .; v_gene: TRBV5-1; CDR3aa: CAGSLVGFSYEQYF; CDR3nt: TGCGCCGGCAGCTTGGTCGGCTTTTCCTACGAGCAGTACTTC
j_gene: TRBJ2-7; abundance: .; d_gene: .; v_gene: TRBV9; CDR3aa: CASSPGRRHEQYF; CDR3nt: TGTGCCAGCAGCCCAGGCCGCCGCCACGAGCAGTACTTC
j_gene: TRBJ2-1; abundance: .; d_gene: TRBD1; v_gene: TRBV2; CDR3aa: CASVAALDRGGAYNEQFF; CDR3nt: TGTGCCAGCGTGGCAGCCTTAGACAGGGGAGGTGCTTACAATGAGCAGTTCTTC
j_gene: TRBJ1-4; abundance: few; d_gene: .; v_gene: TRBV6-5; CDR3aa: CASSRRVVGNEKLFF; CDR3nt: TGTGCCAGCAGCCGTCGGGTAGTGGGTAATGAAAAACTGTTTTTT
j_gene: TRBJ1-1; abundance: few; d_gene: .; v_gene: TRBV12-3/TRBV12-4; CDR3aa: CASSFSRNTEAFF; CDR3nt: TGTGCCAGCAGTTTTTCTAGGAACACTGAAGCTTTCTTT
j_gene: TRBJ2-7; abundance: few; d_gene: TRBD2; v_gene: TRBV20-1; CDR3aa: CSASGLAGLYEQYF; CDR3nt: TGCAGTGCTAGTGGCCTAGCGGGACTCTACGAGCAGTACTTC
j_gene: TRBJ2-3; abundance: .; d_gene: TRBD2; v_gene: TRBV5-1; CDR3aa: CASSIGLATDTQYF; CDR3nt: TGCGCCAGCAGCATAGGACTAGCGACAGATACGCAGTATTTT
j_gene: TRBJ1-5; abundance: .; d_gene: .; v_gene: TRBV10-2; CDR3aa: CASRGNSNQPQHF; CDR3nt: TGCGCCAGCAGAGGGAATAGCAATCAGCCCCAGCATTTT
j_gene: TRBJ2-1; abundance: .; d_gene: .; v_gene: TRBV5-1; CDR3aa: CASSLGSQSSYNEQFF; CDR3nt: TGCGCCAGCAGCTTGGGGAGCCAAAGCTCCTACAATGAGCAGTTCTTC
j_gene: TRBJ1-5; abundance: few; d_gene: .; v_gene: TRBV20-1; CDR3aa: CSARARTGYSNQPQHF; CDR3nt: TGCAGTGCTAGAGCCCGGACGGGGTATAGCAATCAGCCCCAGCATTTT
j_gene: TRBJ2-5; abundance: once; d_gene: .; v_gene: TRBV7-9; CDR3aa: CASSLGGALRETQYF; CDR3nt: TGTGCCAGCAGCCTGGGCGGAGCCCTTAGGGAGACCCAGTACTTC
j_gene: TRBJ1-2; abundance: .; d_gene: TRBD1; v_gene: TRBV20-1; CDR3aa: CSASPQTGGYGYTF; CDR3nt: TGCAGTGCTAGCCCTCAAACAGGGGGCTATGGCTACACCTTC
j_gene: TRBJ2-5; abundance: .; d_gene: .; v_gene: TRBV10-3; CDR3aa: CAISEFLGLSQETQYF; CDR3nt: TGTGCCATCAGTGAGTTTCTGGGTCTTTCCCAAGAGACCCAGTACTTC
j_gene: TRBJ1-4; abundance: .; d_gene: .; v_gene: TRBV29-1; CDR3aa: CSVPKGEGEKLFF; CDR3nt: TGCAGCGTTCCGAAGGGGGAGGGTGAAAAACTGTTTTTT
j_gene: TRBJ2-6; abundance: .; d_gene: .; v_gene: TRBV7-3; CDR3aa: CASSFPGVSGANVLTF; CDR3nt: TGTGCCAGCAGCTTTCCAGGGGTCTCTGGGGCCAACGTCCTGACTTTC
j_gene: TRBJ1-1; abundance: .; d_gene: TRBD1; v_gene: TRBV7-9; CDR3aa: CASSSPRSLPTGAFF; CDR3nt: TGTGCCAGCAGCTCACCCAGATCTCTCCCGACAGGGGCTTTCTTT
j_gene: TRBJ1-1; abundance: .; d_gene: .; v_gene: TRBV7-6; CDR3aa: CASSSAGRSAEAFF; CDR3nt: TGTGCCAGCAGCTCAGCAGGGAGATCGGCTGAAGCTTTCTTT
j_gene: TRBJ2-5; abundance: .; d_gene: TRBD2; v_gene: TRBV7-2; CDR3aa: CASSPTSGGEQYF; CDR3nt: TGTGCCAGCAGCCCGACTAGCGGGGGAGAGCAGTACTTC
j_gene: TRBJ2-1; abundance: .; d_gene: TRBD2; v_gene: TRBV4-2; CDR3aa: CASSLRRAGGLETQFF; CDR3nt: TGTGCCAGCAGCCTCAGGCGAGCGGGGGGGTTGGAGACCCAGTTCTTC
j_gene: TRBJ1-1; abundance: .; d_gene: TRBD1; v_gene: TRBV7-8; CDR3aa: CASSLRTGPQAFF; CDR3nt: TGTGCCAGCAGCTTGCGGACAGGACCCCAAGCTTTCTTT
j_gene: TRBJ2-5; abundance: .; d_gene: TRBD1; v_gene: TRBV20-1; CDR3aa: CSASRDREIQETQYF; CDR3nt: TGCAGTGCTTCCCGGGACAGGGAGATCCAAGAGACCCAGTACTTC
j_gene: TRBJ1-2; abundance: .; d_gene: .; v_gene: TRBV5-1; CDR3aa: CASGTIGGYTF; CDR3nt: TGCGCCAGCGGGACAATCGGTGGCTACACCTTC
j_gene: TRBJ2-6; abundance: .; d_gene: .; v_gene: TRBV4-1; CDR3aa: CASSERTASVAGANVLTF; CDR3nt: TGCGCCAGCAGCGAGAGGACAGCGTCCGTGGCTGGGGCCAACGTCCTGACTTTC
j_gene: TRBJ2-5; abundance: .; d_gene: TRBD1; v_gene: TRBV29-1; CDR3aa: CSVDPHRGQGEQYF; CDR3nt: TGCAGCGTTGATCCTCACAGGGGGCAGGGTGAGCAGTACTTC
j_gene: TRBJ2-1; abundance: .; d_gene: TRBD2; v_gene: TRBV24-1; CDR3aa: CATSDAPSGGSSYNEQFF; CDR3nt: TGTGCCACCAGCGATGCTCCTAGCGGGGGGTCTTCCTACAATGAGCAGTTCTTC
j_gene: TRBJ2-3; abundance: .; d_gene: .; v_gene: TRBV11-2; CDR3aa: CASSLAPRSTDTQYF; CDR3nt: TGTGCCAGCAGCTTAGCGCCCCGTAGCACAGATACGCAGTATTTT